Sequencing of this T cell receptor (beta chain) was carried out in a study of CD8 T cells in ankylosing spondylitis. Study conclusions and caveats: In synovial fluid and blood from reactive arthritis, some motif variants were previously reported. Blood from ankylosing spondylitis patients appeared to carry a characteristic roughly eight-variant TCR beta motif.

Only a few counts were recorded for this clonotype. Its matching antigen is unknown. CDR3 length equals 16 residues. V lost 2 bases, J lost 7 bases, and 20 bases lay in between. The V gene's germline CDR1 is KGHSH and CDR2 LQKENI. Each CDR3 protein is one row after TCRdb ran MiXCR on the 5' RACE reads. The profile covers 800,000 to 900,000 distinct CDR3 sequences, with about 11% appearing a single time and 0.51% taken by the ten largest. Source material: blood, either unsorted or a sorted T cell fraction (not recorded which). The chain has TRBV18 and TRBJ1-2, with TRBD1 as a possible D gene (6 bases). This sequence was found in a male donor with ankylosing spondylitis. The DNA for the CDR3 is TGTGCCAGCTCACCATCGGGGGGCCAGAACTCCGGTGGCTACACCTTC. It encodes CASSPSGGQNSGGYTF.